The next 31 T cell receptor beta chains were all read from a single sample in a study of blood T cell repertoires in COVID-19. Only in-frame clones appear in the TCRdb table, and some are missing; sequencing was by immunoSEQ multiplex PCR. The sample shows 250,000 to 350,000 clones, 80% to 90% of them seen only once. The sequenced material came from PBMCs or T cells enriched from blood (not recorded which). Every receptor here comes from a woman under 40 who had recovered from COVID-19.

The CDR3 protein is CASRWAANSPLHF. In DNA form, the CDR3 reads TGTGCCAGCAGGTGGGCAGCAAATTCACCCCTCCACTTT. The chain combines TRBV27 with TRBJ1-6, with D hard to call. V was trimmed by 6 bases and J by 7 bases, leaving 10 bases between them. Germline-derived CDR1 and CDR2 are MNHEY and SMNVEV (reference sequence). The CDR3 contains 13 residues.

The chain is built from TRBV11-3 and TRBJ1-1; TRBD1 aligns across 9 bases. CDR3 length: 12 amino acids. Germline CDR1 SGHNT, CDR2 YENEEA. V trimming: 5 bases; J trimming: 9 bases; junction bases outside the gene matches: 4. In DNA form, the CDR3 reads TGTGCCAGCAGCCCTGGGACAGGGAAAGCTTTCTTT. Protein: CASSPGTGKAFF.

The chain links TRBV10-2 to TRBJ2-7, with a possible D match to TRBD2 (6 bases). The CDR3 sequence is 13 residues long. Germline CDR1 WSHSY, CDR2 SAAADI. V lost 7 bases to trimming and J lost 3 bases, with 13 bases between them. The CDR3 loop reads CASTVPGVYEQYF. Written as DNA, the CDR3 is TGCGCCAGCACGGTCCCGGGGGTCTACGAGCAGTACTTC.

The CDR3 nucleotides read TGTGCCAGCAGCTCACAGTTCGGCGAGCAGTACTTC. Its translation: CASSSQFGEQYF. J is TRBJ2-7 and V is TRBV7-9, with no clear D. This CDR3 is 12 amino acids long. Germline V CDR1 and CDR2: SEHNR, FQNEAQ (reference sequence). Trimming stripped 4 bases from V and 6 bases from J, with 10 bases between.

The chain links TRBV19 to TRBJ2-4; perhaps TRBD2 as D (7 bases). CDR3 length: 14 residues. V shed 3 bases and J shed 7 bases, with 13 bases lying between them. In germline, CDR1 is LNHDA, CDR2 SQIVND (reference sequence). In nucleotides, the CDR3 is TGTGCCAGTAGTATGGGGGGGGCTAGGAACATTCAGTACTTC. Protein: CASSMGGARNIQYF.

V usage is TRBV2 and J usage is TRBJ2-2; D perhaps matches TRBD2 (6 bases). Germline V gene sequence: CDR1 SNHLY, CDR2 FYNNEI. The CDR3 has 15 amino acids. V shed 2 bases and J shed 5 bases, with 12 bases lying between them. The DNA for the CDR3 is TGTGCCAGCAGTGAAAGGAGGGCGTTAACCGGGGAGCTGTTTTTT. Protein: CASSERRALTGELFF.

In its sample, this clone was seen once. The chain joins TRBV2 to TRBJ2-5, with a weak D call TRBD1 (8 bases). V was cut by 5 bases and J by 5 bases, with 18 bases left in between. Germline CDR1 is SNHLY and CDR2 is FYNNEI. This CDR3 contains 15 residues. In DNA, the CDR3 is TGTGCCAGCAGTACCAGGGGGCTGGGGGGGGAGACCCAGTACTTC. As protein: CASSTRGLGGETQYF.

The rearrangement uses TRBV3-1 (or the pseudogene TRBV3-2) and TRBJ2-3; TRBD2 matches at 8 bases. The CDR3 totals 16 residues. Germline lookup yields CDR1 LGHDT and CDR2 YNNKEL (reference sequence). The V gene end was trimmed by 4 bases and the J gene end by 2 bases; junction bases not matched to a gene: 8. The CDR3 region has the DNA TGTGCCAGCAGCCCCAGGACTAGCAGAGCCACAGATACGCAGTATTTT. This encodes CASSPRTSRATDTQYF.

The CDR3, as DNA: TGTGCCAGCAGCTTGGGAACCGGGATTACCGGGGAGCTGTTTTTT. The encoded protein is CASSLGTGITGELFF. The rearrangement links TRBV5-6 to TRBJ2-2; a possible D gene is TRBD2 (5 bases). Germline CDR1 is SGHDT and CDR2 is YYEEEE. The V end lost 0 bases, the J end lost 5 bases, and 11 bases lay between the germline ends. The CDR3 spans 15 residues.

CDR3: CASSSVLTGLTYEQYF. The CDR3 nucleotides read TGTGCCAGCAGCTCGGTGCTAACAGGGCTCACCTACGAGCAGTACTTC. The V call is TRBV5-5, the J call TRBJ2-7; D might be TRBD1 (6 bases). Per germline, CDR1 SGHKS and CDR2 YYEKEE (reference sequence). V was cut by 3 bases and J by 2 bases, with 18 bases left in between. The CDR3 covers 16 residues.

This clone came up a few times. The chain combines TRBV6-1 with TRBJ2-1; 11 bases fit TRBD2. Germline V gene data show CDR1 as MNHNS and CDR2 as SASEGT. The CDR3 loop spans 15 amino acids. Trimming removed 5 bases from V and 4 bases from J; junction bases left unmatched: 4. As DNA, the CDR3 is TGTGCCAGCAGTATACTAGCGGGAGAATACAATGAGCAGTTCTTC. Its protein is CASSILAGEYNEQFF.

The rearrangement links TRBV2 to TRBJ1-1, with TRBD1 identical over 9 bases. CDR3 length: 12 amino acids. CDR1 SNHLY and CDR2 FYNNEI come from the germline V gene. V lost 6 bases, J lost 9 bases, and 5 bases stayed unmatched. The CDR3 here is CASRRTGGKAFF. The CDR3 DNA follows: TGTGCCAGCAGACGTACAGGGGGCAAAGCTTTCTTT.

V and J are TRBV2 and TRBJ2-1; TRBD1 might be the D (6 bases). Trimming took off 7 bases at V and 3 bases at J, with 10 bases between the two ends. Germline CDR1 SNHLY, CDR2 FYNNEI. The CDR3 has 13 amino acids. CDR3 in amino acids: CASTGTNYNEQFF. In DNA form, the CDR3 reads TGTGCCAGCACCGGGACAAACTACAATGAGCAGTTCTTC.

The genes are TRBV30 and TRBJ1-6, with D possibly being TRBD1 (5 bases). The V end was cut by 7 bases, the J end by 0 bases, with 13 bases between. Germline V gene lookup returns CDR1 GTSNPN and CDR2 SVGIG (reference sequence). The CDR3 spans 15 residues. This CDR3 reads CASRTSSSYNSPLHF. CDR3 nucleotide sequence: TGTGCCTCCCGGACATCAAGCTCCTATAATTCACCCCTCCACTTT.

The V and J genes are TRBV28 and TRBJ2-1; 9 bases line up with TRBD2. Trimming removed 1 base from V and 1 base from J; junction bases left unmatched: 2. Germline CDR1 MDHEN, CDR2 SYDVKM. The CDR3 length is 16 residues. In nucleotides, the CDR3 is TGTGCCAGCAGTTTATTGGCGGGAGGGTCCTACAATGAGCAGTTCTTC. Its protein is CASSLLAGGSYNEQFF.

The V gene is TRBV27, the J gene TRBJ2-7; D unclear. Trimming took 2 bases from V and 3 from J, leaving 11 bases between them. This CDR3 is 14 amino acids long. Germline loops: CDR1 MNHEY, CDR2 SMNVEV (reference sequence). The CDR3 region has the DNA TGTGCCAGCAGTTTAATAGCCGGTGTCTACGAGCAGTACTTC. Amino acid sequence: CASSLIAGVYEQYF.

V gene TRBV30 combines with J gene TRBJ2-7, with 11 bases aligning to TRBD2. This CDR3 has 15 amino acids. Germline CDR1 and CDR2: GTSNPN and SVGIG (reference sequence). The ends lost 3 bases at V and 3 bases at J; junction bases unmatched: 7. CDR3 sequence (DNA): TGTGCCTGGAGGGAAGGGACTAGCGGACTCTACGAGCAGTACTTC. Its protein is CAWREGTSGLYEQYF.

The CDR3 spells CASSSDRGLWEQYF. CDR3 DNA sequence: TGTGCCAGCAGCTCGGACAGGGGGCTGTGGGAGCAGTACTTC. This chain joins TRBV7-9 and TRBJ2-7; 11 bases align to TRBD1. Germline CDR1 is SEHNR and CDR2 is FQNEAQ (reference sequence). The junction had 6 bases not matched to a gene; V was cut back by 4 bases and J by 7 bases. CDR3 length: 14 amino acids.

This rearrangement joins TRBV4-2 to TRBJ2-6; D is possibly TRBD1 (5 bases). The CDR3 contains 15 residues. V lost 1 base and J lost 4, with 8 bases in between. CDR1 is LGHNA, CDR2 YNFKEQ, per germline. The chain's CDR3 is CASSQGGSGANVLTF. The DNA for the CDR3 is TGTGCCAGCAGCCAAGGGGGCTCCGGGGCCAACGTCCTGACTTTC.

This chain uses TRBV5-6 with TRBJ1-5, with D maybe TRBD1 (6 bases). Trimming took 4 bases from V and 0 from J, leaving 23 bases between them. Germline V gene data show CDR1 as SGHDT and CDR2 as YYEEEE. The CDR3 covers 19 residues. CDR3 sequence reads: CASSKKGGGGPYSNQPQHF. In DNA, the CDR3 is TGTGCCAGCAGCAAGAAGGGGGGCGGGGGGCCCTATAGCAATCAGCCCCAGCATTTT.

This clone has just one count. J is TRBJ1-5 and V is TRBV18; no definite D call. Germline CDR1 is KGHSH and CDR2 is LQKENI. This CDR3 spans 13 amino acids. V lost 3 bases, J lost 3 bases, and 6 bases lay in between. CDR3 in amino acids: CASSPGVNQPQHF. The DNA of the CDR3 is TGTGCCAGCTCACCGGGAGTCAATCAGCCCCAGCATTTT.

This chain connects TRBV19 to TRBJ1-5; D ambiguous. V was trimmed by 5 bases and J by 1 base, leaving 12 bases between them. The CDR3 is 15 amino acids. Germline assignment: CDR1 LNHDA and CDR2 SQIVND (reference sequence). Written as DNA, the CDR3 is TGTGCCAGTAGTGATGCGGGAGGGAGCAATCAGCCCCAGCATTTT. As protein: CASSDAGGSNQPQHF. The variable domain in full, completed from reference TRBV19 and TRBJ1-5, reads DGGITQSPKYLFRKEGQNVTLSCEQNLNHDAMYWYRQDPGQGLRLIYYSQIVNDFQKGDIAEGYSVSREKKESFPLTVTSAQKNPTAFYLCASSDAGGSNQPQHFGDGTRLSIL.

V is TRBV13 and J is TRBJ1-1; D might be TRBD1 (5 bases). CDR1 is PRHDT and CDR2 is FYEKMQ in the germline V gene (reference sequence). This CDR3 contains 15 residues. V dropped 3 bases and J dropped 3 bases, with 14 bases sitting between them. The CDR3 DNA reads as TGTGCCAGCAGCTTTGGGCCAGGAGGGGACACTGAAGCTTTCTTT. Protein: CASSFGPGGDTEAFF.

This clone has a handful of counts. The chain links TRBV9 to TRBJ2-2; D is possibly TRBD1 (5 bases). V dropped 6 bases and J dropped 1 base, with 10 bases sitting between them. The germline V gene has CDR1 SGDLS and CDR2 YYNGEE. This CDR3 has 14 residues. The CDR3 sequence is CASNQGLNTGELFF. Here the CDR3 DNA reads TGTGCCAGCAATCAGGGCCTGAACACCGGGGAGCTGTTTTTT.

This clone was seen a few times. CDR3 amino acids: CASSTGSITDTQYF. CDR3 in DNA: TGTGCCAGCAGTACAGGGTCCATCACAGATACGCAGTATTTT. The V call is TRBV6-2 or TRBV6-3, the J call TRBJ2-3; D may be TRBD1 (6 bases). The CDR3 runs 14 residues. V dropped 5 bases and J dropped 2 bases, with 11 bases sitting between them. CDR1 is MNHEY and CDR2 is SVGEGT in the germline V gene.

Details on this clone: This CDR3 is also generated by other DNA sequences in the sample. The chain recombines TRBV27 with TRBJ2-5; D not certain. Germline V CDR1 and CDR2: MNHEY, SMNVEV (reference sequence). Deletions cut 4 bases from V and 2 bases from J, with 11 bases between. The CDR3 contains 14 residues. CDR3 protein: CASSSLTGQETQYF. In nucleotides, the CDR3 is TGTGCCAGCAGTTCCCTGACGGGTCAAGAGACCCAGTACTTC.

The chain recombines TRBV10-3 with TRBJ1-2, with D unclear. Germline lookup yields CDR1 ENHRY and CDR2 SYGVKD. Trimming removed 10 bases from V and 3 bases from J, with 21 bases in between. This CDR3 is 15 amino acids long. CDR3 sequence (DNA): TGTGCCAGCATCTCCCCTGATACAGCACACTATGGCTACACCTTC. It translates to CASISPDTAHYGYTF.

This rearrangement joins TRBV29-1 to TRBJ2-3, with D maybe TRBD2 (5 bases). Germline V gene sequence: CDR1 SQVTM, CDR2 ANQGSEA. The V gene lost 2 bases and the J gene lost 1 base, with 7 bases spanning the gap. The CDR3 consists of 13 residues. CDR3 in DNA: TGCAGCGTTGAAAAGGGAGGCACAGATACGCAGTATTTT. It is translated as CSVEKGGTDTQYF.

This clone was seen a handful of times. V gene TRBV19 combines with J gene TRBJ1-2; 8 nucleotides match TRBD1. Germline CDR1 LNHDA, CDR2 SQIVND (reference sequence). The CDR3 is made up of 16 amino acids. The V gene end was trimmed by 3 bases and the J gene end by 6 bases; junction bases not matched to a gene: 12. The CDR3 DNA is TGTGCCAGTAGTATCCAAAGACAGGGGTCAAAGAATGGCTACACCTTC. Translated: CASSIQRQGSKNGYTF.

As DNA, the CDR3 is TGCGCCAGCAGCCAAGACAGGTCAGGTTTTTACGAGCAGTACTTC. It specifies CASSQDRSGFYEQYF. The chain combines TRBV4-1 with TRBJ2-7; D not resolved. The CDR3 is made up of 15 amino acids. V was pared by 0 bases and J by 4 bases, with 13 bases between. Per the germline V gene, CDR1 is MGHRA and CDR2 is YSYEKL.

This clone was observed once. The chain uses TRBV7-3 and TRBJ1-2, with TRBD1 matching over 7 bases. With V trimmed by 4 bases and J by 7 bases, 9 bases remained unmatched. CDR1 SGHTA and CDR2 FQGTGA come from the germline V gene. The CDR3 is 14 residues long. This CDR3 reads CASSYPEGGVGYTF. CDR3 DNA sequence: TGTGCCAGCAGCTACCCCGAAGGGGGCGTTGGCTACACCTTC.